Many counts were recorded for the clone carrying this T cell receptor (beta chain). Its antigen is currently unknown. Per the germline V gene, CDR1 is DFQATT and CDR2 is SNEGSKA (reference sequence). The CDR3 extends over 16 amino acids. V lost 6 bases, J lost 4 bases, and 24 bases lay in between. A single record per CDR3 protein comes from TCRdb applying MiXCR to the 5' RACE reads. The data contain some 500,000 distinct CDR3 sequences, around 20% of them seen just once; the ten biggest clones take up under 0.95%. This record comes from a study of identical twins. The study's findings and limits: Conclusions came from cross-sectional statistical analysis, not from following the same donors.

The sample also formed part of further work on T cells expressing NK-cell markers. That source notes: Each of a handful of donors carried dominant NKG2C+ clonotypes accounting for about 1.0-7.5% of CD8+ T cells.

V is TRBV20-1 and J is TRBJ1-2; tentatively, D is TRBD1 (6 bases). What was sequenced was CD4+ T cells sorted from blood. The TCR originated in a woman under 30 in good health. CDR3 nucleotides: TGCAGTGCCCGAACCTTACCACAGGGTGGAATCTATGGCTACACCTTC. It yields the protein CSARTLPQGGIYGYTF.